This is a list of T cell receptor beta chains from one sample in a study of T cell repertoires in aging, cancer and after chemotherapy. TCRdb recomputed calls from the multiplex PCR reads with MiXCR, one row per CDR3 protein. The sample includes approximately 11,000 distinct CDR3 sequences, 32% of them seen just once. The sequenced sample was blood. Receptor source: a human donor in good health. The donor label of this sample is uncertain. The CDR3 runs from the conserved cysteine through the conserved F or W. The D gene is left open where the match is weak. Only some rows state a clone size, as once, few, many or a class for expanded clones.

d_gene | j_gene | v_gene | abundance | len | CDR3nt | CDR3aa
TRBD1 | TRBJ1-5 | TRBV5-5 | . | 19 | TGTGCCAGCAGCTTGATCCTGGGACAGGGGACGAGCGGCAATCAGCCCCAGCATTTT | CASSLILGQGTSGNQPQHF
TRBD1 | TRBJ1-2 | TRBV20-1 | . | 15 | TGCAGTGCTAGGATAAGAGGACAGGGTAACTATGGCTACACCTTC | CSARIRGQGNYGYTF
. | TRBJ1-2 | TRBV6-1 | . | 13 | TGTGCCAGCGGTGAAGCTGGGTTCTATGGCTACACCTTC | CASGEAGFYGYTF
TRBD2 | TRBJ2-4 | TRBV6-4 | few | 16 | TGTGCCAGCAGGGGGAGGGGACCTGGAGCCAAAAACATTCAGTACTTC | CASRGRGPGAKNIQYF
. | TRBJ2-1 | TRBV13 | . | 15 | TGTGCCAGCAGCCCACCCGCCGGGACTCCAAATGAGCAGTTCTTC | CASSPPAGTPNEQFF
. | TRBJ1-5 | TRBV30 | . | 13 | TGTGCCTGGAAGGGAGGCAGCAATCAGCCCCAGCATTTT | CAWKGGSNQPQHF
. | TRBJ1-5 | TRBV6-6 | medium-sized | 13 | TGTGCCAGCTCAGTCAGGGGCGGACAGCCCCAGCATTTT | CASSVRGGQPQHF
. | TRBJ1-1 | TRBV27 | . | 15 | TGTGCCAGCAGTTTTTGGGCAACAACAATCACTGAAGCTTTCTTT | CASSFWATTITEAFF
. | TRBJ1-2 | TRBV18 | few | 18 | TGTGCCAGCTCATTAGGGCTTCGGAAGGGCACCGCTAACTATGGCTACACCTTC | CASSLGLRKGTANYGYTF
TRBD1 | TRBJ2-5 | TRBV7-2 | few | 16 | TGTGCCAGCAGCTTAGCTTGGGACAGGGGCCAAGAGACCCAGTACTTC | CASSLAWDRGQETQYF
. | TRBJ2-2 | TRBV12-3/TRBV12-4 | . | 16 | TGTGCCAGCAGTGGGGGGAGGGGGATCGGCACCGGGGAGCTGTTTTTT | CASSGGRGIGTGELFF
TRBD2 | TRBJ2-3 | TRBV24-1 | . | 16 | TGTGCCACCAGTAAGACTAGCGGGAGGACCTCAGATACGCAGTATTTT | CATSKTSGRTSDTQYF
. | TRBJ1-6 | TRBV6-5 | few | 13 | TGTGCCAGCAGTCAGATGATAGATTCACCCCTCCACTTT | CASSQMIDSPLHF
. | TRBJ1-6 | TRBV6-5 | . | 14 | TGTGCCAGCAGTGAAAGGAGTGGGAATTCACCCCTCCACTTT | CASSERSGNSPLHF
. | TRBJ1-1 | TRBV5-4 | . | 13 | TGTGCCAGCAGCTTACTAGGGCGGGCTGAAGCTTTCTTT | CASSLLGRAEAFF
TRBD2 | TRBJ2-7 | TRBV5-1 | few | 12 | TGCGCCAGCAGCTTGGGCGGGGGCGAGCAGTACTTC | CASSLGGGEQYF
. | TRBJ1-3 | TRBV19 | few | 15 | TGTGCCACCAACGACAGATCAGTGTCTGGAAACACCATATATTTT | CATNDRSVSGNTIYF
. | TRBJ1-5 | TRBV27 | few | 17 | TGTGCCAGCACCAACCACAGGGTAACCCACGTGAATCAGCCCCAGCATTTT | CASTNHRVTHVNQPQHF
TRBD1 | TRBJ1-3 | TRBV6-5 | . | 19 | TGTGCCAGCAGTTGGGGGGACAGCCGTTTCTCTCTCTCTGGAAACACCATATATTTT | CASSWGDSRFSLSGNTIYF
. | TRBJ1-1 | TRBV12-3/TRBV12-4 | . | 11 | TGTGCCAGCAGTCTACAGGTTGAAGCTTTCTTT | CASSLQVEAFF
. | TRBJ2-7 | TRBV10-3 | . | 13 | TGTGCCACCGAACAGGGTTCTTCCTACGAGCAGTACTTC | CATEQGSSYEQYF
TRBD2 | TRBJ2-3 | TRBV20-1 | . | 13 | TGCAGTGCTTGGCTAGCGGGGACAGATACGCAGTATTTT | CSAWLAGTDTQYF
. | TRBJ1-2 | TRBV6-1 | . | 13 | TGTGCCAGCAGTACAGGTTTCGCCTATGGCTACACCTTC | CASSTGFAYGYTF
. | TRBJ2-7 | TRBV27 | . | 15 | TGTGCCAGCAGTTTATTAGGGACCGTAAAAAACGAGCAGTACTTC | CASSLLGTVKNEQYF
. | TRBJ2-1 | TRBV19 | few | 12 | TGTGCCAGTAGTTTGTCAGATGTTGAGCAGTTCTTC | CASSLSDVEQFF
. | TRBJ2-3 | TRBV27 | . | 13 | TGTGCCAGCAGTTTTAAGGGTTTCGATACGCAGTATTTT | CASSFKGFDTQYF
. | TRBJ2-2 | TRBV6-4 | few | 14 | TGTGCCAGCAGCCCCTATACGAACACCGGGGAGCTGTTTTTT | CASSPYTNTGELFF
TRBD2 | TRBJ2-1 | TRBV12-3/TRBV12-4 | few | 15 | TGTGCCAGCAGTTTCGCGGGGGGCCTTTACAATGAGCAGTTCTTC | CASSFAGGLYNEQFF
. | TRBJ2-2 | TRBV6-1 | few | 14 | TGTGCCAGCAGGGGAACAGCGAACACCGGGGAGCTGTTTTTT | CASRGTANTGELFF
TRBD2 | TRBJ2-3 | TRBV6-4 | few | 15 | TGTGCCAGCAGTGACTCGTGGGGAGGGCCCGATACGCAGTATTTT | CASSDSWGGPDTQYF
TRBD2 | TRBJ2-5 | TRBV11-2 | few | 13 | TGTGCCAGCAGCTTATGGCGGGGGGAGACCCAGTACTTC | CASSLWRGETQYF
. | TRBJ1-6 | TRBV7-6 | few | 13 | TGTGCCAGCAGCGCGGGGGGACGGTCACCCCTCCACTTT | CASSAGGRSPLHF
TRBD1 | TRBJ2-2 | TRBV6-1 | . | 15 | TGTGCCAGCAGTGATAGACAGGGGGCAAAGGGGGAGCTGTTTTTT | CASSDRQGAKGELFF
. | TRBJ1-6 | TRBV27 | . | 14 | TGTGCCAGCAGCTTAGCCACTAATAATTCACCCCTCCACTTT | CASSLATNNSPLHF
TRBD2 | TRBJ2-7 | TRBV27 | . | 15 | TGTGCCAGCAGTTTAGGGGGGGGGGGCTCCTACGAGCAGTACTTC | CASSLGGGGSYEQYF
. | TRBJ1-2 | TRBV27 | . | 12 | TGTGCCAGCAGTCCGAACAACTATGGCTACACCTTC | CASSPNNYGYTF
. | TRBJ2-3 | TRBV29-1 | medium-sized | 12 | TGCAGCGTAGACAGGATTGGAGATACGCAGTATTTT | CSVDRIGDTQYF
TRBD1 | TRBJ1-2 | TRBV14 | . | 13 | TGTGCCAGCAGCGGGACAGTTAACTATGGCTACACCTTC | CASSGTVNYGYTF
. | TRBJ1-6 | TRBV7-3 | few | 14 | TGTGCCAGCAGCTTAGGGGTCAGTAATTCACCCCTCCACTTT | CASSLGVSNSPLHF
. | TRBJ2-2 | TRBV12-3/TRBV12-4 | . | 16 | TGTGCCATCAGTGGGGGGAGGGGGATCGGCACCGGGGAGCTGTTTTTT | CAISGGRGIGTGELFF
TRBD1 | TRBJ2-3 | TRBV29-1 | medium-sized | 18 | TGCAGCGTTGTCACGAGGGGGACAGGGGTTATTAGCACAGATACGCAGTATTTT | CSVVTRGTGVISTDTQYF
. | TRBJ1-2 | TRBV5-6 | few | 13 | TGTGCCAGCAGCTTGGAACAGTTTTATGGCTACACCTTC | CASSLEQFYGYTF